This TCR beta chain was obtained from a study of graft-versus-host responses after intestinal transplantation. Study-wide background: Recipients were all induced with anti-thymocyte globulin, then given tacrolimus and steroids for around three years.

Notes on the study in general: Detected in recipient marrow were GvH clones, some of which were first observed in ileum or blood. Early HvG declines after transplant were associated with peak circulating GvH clone levels. Individuals who had graft-donor T cell macrochimerism had allografts that showed high graft-versus-host to host-versus-graft clonal ratios.

With respect to this clone: The target antigen is unknown.

The CDR3 runs to 17 residues. V lost 4 bases and J 4 bases, leaving 23 bases between the germline ends. CDR1 is SGHRS, CDR2 YFSETQ, per germline. Clones were read by immunoSEQ multiplex PCR, and TCRdb kept only the in-frame ones, dropping some. The top ten hold 0.1% of the sample, which has approximately 86,000 clones, roughly 91% seen once. This TCR came from a human donor who received an intestinal transplant. Sample: unstimulated CD4+ T cells sorted from spleen or lymph node cells, taken before intestinal transplant. The chain has TRBV5-1 and TRBJ1-1; no definite D call. The CDR3 sequence: CASSPLQTNPSGTEAFF. In nucleotides, the CDR3 is TGCGCCAGCAGCCCCCTCCAGACGAACCCCTCGGGCACTGAAGCTTTCTTT.